Shown below are 2 T cell receptor beta chains from a single sample sequenced in a study of CD8 T cells in ankylosing spondylitis. TCRdb re-derived calls from the 5' RACE reads in MiXCR, one entry per CDR3 protein. The sample lists 300,000 to 400,000 distinct CDR3 sequences; approximately 20% were seen once. The sample consisted of blood, either unsorted or a sorted T cell fraction (not recorded which). These receptors all come from a male donor with ankylosing spondylitis or in good health (not recorded which).

The chain uses TRBV20-1 and TRBJ2-7; D unclear. Germline values: CDR1 DFQATT, CDR2 SNEGSKA (reference sequence). The CDR3 contains 14 residues. V lost 0 bases, J lost 0 bases, and 9 bases lay in between. CDR3 amino acids: CSARDNLGSYEQYF. The DNA of the CDR3 is TGCAGTGCTAGAGATAACCTAGGCTCCTACGAGCAGTACTTC.

There are a few counts of this clonotype. The CDR3 here is CASSKYDGRSSYEQYF. CDR3 sequence (DNA): TGTGCCAGCAGTAAGTATGACGGGCGCAGCTCCTACGAGCAGTACTTC. J is TRBJ2-7 and V is TRBV12-3 or TRBV12-4; D gene uncertain. CDR3 length equals 16 residues. The V gene lost 5 bases and the J gene lost 0 bases, with 17 bases spanning the gap.